These 22 T cell receptor beta chains originate from one sample sequenced in a study of blood T cell repertoires in COVID-19. Sequencing was performed with immunoSEQ multiplex PCR; in TCRdb, only in-frame clones are kept and a portion is missing. The sample records about 160,000 clones, approximately 81% being singletons. Sequencing was done on a sample of peripheral blood. The receptors stem from a human donor with acute or convalescent COVID-19. The donor label of this sample is uncertain.

The chain has TRBV27 and TRBJ1-2; D gene uncertain. Trimming took off 10 bases at V and 4 bases at J, with 22 bases between the two ends. Per germline, CDR1 MNHEY and CDR2 SMNVEV (reference sequence). The CDR3 spans 15 residues. Here the CDR3 DNA reads TGTGCCACCAGGCGGGCGGATCGAACACTCTATGGCTACACCTTC. Translated: CATRRADRTLYGYTF.

The chain uses TRBV6-5 and TRBJ1-1; D may be TRBD1 (5 bases). CDR3 length: 14 amino acids. Trimming took off 2 bases at V and 5 bases at J, with 12 bases between the two ends. Germline CDR1 and CDR2: MNHEY and SVGAGI. This chain's CDR3 is CASSYQQGKTEAFF. The CDR3 DNA sequence: TGTGCCAGCAGTTACCAGCAGGGAAAGACTGAAGCTTTCTTT.

Here the CDR3 DNA reads TGTGCCAGTATCCTCGGTCGGACAGGGGCCAATCAGCCCCAGCATTTT. Translation gives CASILGRTGANQPQHF. V usage is TRBV19 and J usage is TRBJ1-5; 9 nucleotides line up with TRBD1. This CDR3 has 16 amino acids. The J segment lost 3 bases and the V segment lost 7 bases, leaving 10 bases of the junction unmatched. Germline V gene data show CDR1 as LNHDA and CDR2 as SQIVND (reference sequence).

This clone was detected only once. The V gene is TRBV30, the J gene TRBJ1-1; D remains unclear. Germline V CDR1 and CDR2: GTSNPN, SVGIG (reference sequence). V was shortened by 1 base and J by 7 bases, with 16 bases between the two germline ends. This CDR3 is 14 amino acids long. The CDR3 DNA is TGTGCCTGGAGTGGATCGAGGTGGAACGGTGAAGCTTTCTTT. Its translation: CAWSGSRWNGEAFF.

This clone was seen more than once but under ten times. The chain joins TRBV7-3 to TRBJ2-2; the D gene is possibly TRBD1 (6 bases). Per germline, CDR1 SGHTA and CDR2 FQGTGA. The V and J ends lost 5 bases and 2 bases respectively, with 12 bases between them. This CDR3 contains 15 residues. The CDR3 coding sequence is TGTGCCAGCAGCCCCCAAGGGGGAAACACCGGGGAGCTGTTTTTT. Translation gives CASSPQGGNTGELFF.

V usage is TRBV6-6 and J usage is TRBJ2-1; 9 nucleotides match TRBD2. Germline V gives CDR1 MNHNY, CDR2 SVGAGI (reference sequence). This CDR3 comprises 16 residues. V shed 2 bases, J shed 6 bases, and the junction held 8 bases outside the gene matches. The CDR3 loop reads CASSYRSGTSSNEQFF. CDR3 sequence (DNA): TGTGCCAGCAGTTACCGATCCGGGACTAGCTCCAATGAGCAGTTCTTC.

V and J are TRBV4-3 and TRBJ1-2, with D possibly matching TRBD1 (5 bases). Trimming cost V 4 bases and J 0 bases, with 15 bases left between them. Germline V CDR1 and CDR2: LGHNA, YSLEER. This CDR3 region has 16 residues. CDR3 bases: TGCGCCAGCAGCCTCAGCCGGGGGGATCCTAACTATGGCTACACCTTC. Protein: CASSLSRGDPNYGYTF.

This sequence joins TRBV24-1 and TRBJ2-7; 8 bases fit TRBD1. With 1 base clipped from V and 2 bases from J, the junction kept 6 bases outside the gene matches. Looked up from germline, CDR1 is KGHDR and CDR2 is SFDVKD. The CDR3 sequence is 16 residues long. The CDR3 sequence: CATSDFGRGPPYEQYF. Here the CDR3 DNA reads TGTGCCACCAGTGATTTTGGCAGGGGGCCCCCCTACGAGCAGTACTTC.

This clone was observed a handful of times. This sequence joins TRBV18 and TRBJ2-7; TRBD2 might be the D (5 bases). V lost 3 bases to trimming and J lost 6 bases, with 12 bases between them. The germline gives CDR1 KGHSH, CDR2 LQKENI. The CDR3 is 13 amino acids. CDR3 protein: CASSPTEGAEQYF. DNA of the CDR3: TGTGCCAGCTCACCGACCGAGGGCGCCGAGCAGTACTTC.

The genes are TRBV18 and TRBJ1-2, with 9 bases that match TRBD1. The CDR3 is 13 amino acids. Germline CDR1 and CDR2: KGHSH and LQKENI. V shed 4 bases, J shed 7 bases, and the junction held 4 bases outside the gene matches. The CDR3, as DNA: TGTGCCAGCTCACTAGGACAGGGGCCTGGCTACACCTTC. Encoded protein: CASSLGQGPGYTF. Filled out from reference TRBV18 and TRBJ1-2, the complete variable domain reads NAGVMQNPRHLVRRRGQEARLRCSPMKGHSHVYWYRQLPEEGLKFMVYLQKENIIDESGMPKERFSAEFPKEGPSILRIQQVVRGDSAAYFCASSLGQGPGYTFGSGTRLTVV.

Here the CDR3 DNA reads TGTGCCAGTAGTCCGTGGCCCAGCAATCAGCCCCAGCATTTT. Amino acid sequence: CASSPWPSNQPQHF. V gene TRBV19 combines with J gene TRBJ1-5; D gene unclear. V was trimmed by 5 bases and J by 1 base, leaving 9 bases between them. Germline-derived CDR1 and CDR2 are LNHDA and SQIVND (reference sequence). This CDR3 region has 14 residues.

The rearrangement joins TRBV5-5 to TRBJ1-6; TRBD1 aligns across 8 bases. CDR3 length equals 18 residues. The V segment lost 4 bases and the J segment 0 bases; nucleotides outside the gene matches: 9. Germline V gene sequence: CDR1 SGHKS, CDR2 YYEKEE (reference sequence). The CDR3 sequence is CASSSGQGGDSYNSPLHF. CDR3 DNA sequence: TGTGCCAGCAGCAGCGGACAGGGTGGGGACTCCTATAATTCACCCCTCCACTTT.

This chain joins TRBV11-3 and TRBJ1-3; D not resolved. This CDR3 region has 15 residues. The germline CDR1 and CDR2 sequences are SGHNT and YENEEA. The V end lost 1 base, the J end lost 4 bases, and 11 bases lay between the germline ends. The CDR3 nucleotides read TGTGCCAGCAGCTTAGTAGAGGGCCCCGGAAACACCATATATTTT. Encoded protein: CASSLVEGPGNTIYF.

The J gene is TRBJ1-2, the V gene TRBV6-5; 8 positions agree with TRBD1. Germline V gives CDR1 MNHEY, CDR2 SVGAGI. The CDR3 is 15 residues long. V shed 1 base, J shed 8 bases, and the junction held 9 bases outside the gene matches. CDR3 loop: CASSYFTGGSGGYTF. For the CDR3, the DNA is TGTGCCAGCAGTTACTTCACAGGGGGTTCGGGCGGCTACACCTTC.

This CDR3 is CASRAGETQYF. CDR3 DNA: TGTGCCAGCAGAGCGGGGGAGACCCAGTACTTC. The V and J genes are TRBV7-7 and TRBJ2-5, with 7 nucleotides matching TRBD2. Per germline, CDR1 SSHAT and CDR2 FNYEAQ (reference sequence). The CDR3 extends over 11 amino acids. Germline trimming cut 6 bases from V and 5 bases from J; bases unmatched to any gene: 0. The full variable domain, its missing parts supplied by reference TRBV7-7 and TRBJ2-5, is GAGVSQSPRYKVTKRGQDVTLRCDPISSHATLYWYQQALGQGPEFLTYFNYEAQPDKSGLPSDRFSAERPEGSISTLTIQRTEQRDSAMYRCASRAGETQYFGPGTRLLVL.

The chain recombines TRBV20-1 with TRBJ1-3, with D possibly TRBD1 on 5 matching bases. This CDR3 has 11 amino acids. Germline V CDR1 and CDR2: DFQATT, SNEGSKA (reference sequence). The V and J ends lost 6 bases and 6 bases respectively, with 9 bases between them. Here the CDR3 DNA reads TGCAGTGCCAGGGTAAAAAACACCATATATTTT. Protein product: CSARVKNTIYF.

DNA of the CDR3: TGTGCCTCCTTAAACAGGGTGCCGGTCACTGAAGCTTTCTTT. It is translated as CASLNRVPVTEAFF. This rearrangement joins TRBV30 to TRBJ1-1; weak D call: TRBD1 (6 bases). Germline V gene sequence: CDR1 GTSNPN, CDR2 SVGIG (reference sequence). V lost 7 bases, J lost 4 bases, and 19 bases lay in between. This CDR3 spans 14 amino acids.

The chain employs TRBV19 and TRBJ2-4; TRBD1 is a possible D gene (6 bases). Trimming took 1 base from V and 0 from J, leaving 13 bases between them. The CDR3 length is 17 residues. CDR1 and CDR2 (germline): LNHDA, SQIVND (reference sequence). CDR3 protein: CASSIVGTPLAKNIQYF. The CDR3 region has the DNA TGTGCCAGTAGTATAGTGGGGACACCGCTAGCCAAAAACATTCAGTACTTC.

The chain is built from TRBV11-3 and TRBJ1-1; D not certain. Germline V gene data show CDR1 as SGHNT and CDR2 as YENEEA. Trimming left V 5 bases short and J 4 bases short, with 5 bases between. The CDR3 loop spans 11 amino acids. CDR3: CASSPRTEAFF. The CDR3 bases are TGTGCCAGCAGCCCCCGCACTGAAGCTTTCTTT. Looking up the rest from reference TRBV11-3 and TRBJ1-1 gives the full variable domain: EAGVVQSPRYKIIEKKQPVAFWCNPISGHNTLYWYLQNLGQGPELLIRYENEEAVDDSQLPKDRFSAERLKGVDSTLKIQPAELGDSAVYLCASSPRTEAFFGQGTRLTVV.

As regards this clone: At one end the junction does not follow the germline gene, possibly because of a read error. The V call is TRBV7-3, the J call TRBJ1-2; TRBD1 matches 8 bases. CDR1 is SGHTA and CDR2 is FQGTGA in the germline V gene. The CDR3 covers 14 residues. CDR3 DNA: TGTGCCAGCAGCCTAACAATGACAGGGGTCGGCTACACCTTC. Its protein product is CASSLTMTGVGYTF.

V usage is TRBV5-4 and J usage is TRBJ1-1; no firm D call. Trimming left V 0 bases short and J 2 bases short, with 8 bases between. The CDR3 spans 14 residues. Germline V gene sequence: CDR1 SGHNT, CDR2 YYREEE (reference sequence). The DNA of the CDR3 is TGTGCCAGCAGCTTGGGGGCGACAAACACTGAAGCTTTCTTT. Translated, it gives CASSLGATNTEAFF.

The V gene is TRBV6-1, the J gene TRBJ1-2; D remains unclear. Trimming took 2 bases from V and 4 from J, leaving 8 bases between them. This CDR3 contains 13 residues. The V gene's germline CDR1 is MNHNS and CDR2 SASEGT. CDR3 protein: CASSELGSYGYTF. The CDR3 DNA sequence: TGTGCCAGCAGTGAATTGGGGAGCTATGGCTACACCTTC.